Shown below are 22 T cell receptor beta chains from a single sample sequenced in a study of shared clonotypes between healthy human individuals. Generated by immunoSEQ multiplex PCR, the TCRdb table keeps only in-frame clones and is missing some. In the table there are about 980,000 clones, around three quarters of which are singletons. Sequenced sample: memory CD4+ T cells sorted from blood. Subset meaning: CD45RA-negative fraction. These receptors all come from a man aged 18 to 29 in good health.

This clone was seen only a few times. The CDR3 DNA sequence: TGTGCCAGTAGTATCGGGGGGCTAGTTGAAGAGACCCAGTACTTC. Its translation: CASSIGGLVEETQYF. This sequence joins TRBV19 and TRBJ2-5; D is perhaps TRBD2 (7 bases). CDR1 is LNHDA and CDR2 is SQIVND in the germline V gene (reference sequence). With 3 bases removed from V and 3 bases from J, the gap between germline ends came to 14 bases. This CDR3 spans 15 amino acids. The complete variable domain, with remaining parts taken from reference TRBV19 and TRBJ2-5, reads DGGITQSPKYLFRKEGQNVTLSCEQNLNHDAMYWYRQDPGQGLRLIYYSQIVNDFQKGDIAEGYSVSREKKESFPLTVTSAQKNPTAFYLCASSIGGLVEETQYFGPGTRLLVL.

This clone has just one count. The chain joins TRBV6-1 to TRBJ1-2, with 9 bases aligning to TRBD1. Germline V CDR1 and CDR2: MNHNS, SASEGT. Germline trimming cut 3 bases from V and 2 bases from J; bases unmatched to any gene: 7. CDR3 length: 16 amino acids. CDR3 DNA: TGTGCCAGCAGTGAGGCCGGGACAGGGTCCAACTATGGCTACACCTTC. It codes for CASSEAGTGSNYGYTF.

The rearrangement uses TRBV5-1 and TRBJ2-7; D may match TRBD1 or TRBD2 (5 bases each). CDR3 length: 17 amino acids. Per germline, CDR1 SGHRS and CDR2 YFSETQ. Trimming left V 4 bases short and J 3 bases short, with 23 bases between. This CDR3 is CASSIGVGAQNYYEQYF. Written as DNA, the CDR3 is TGCGCCAGCAGCATCGGGGTAGGGGCGCAGAATTACTACGAGCAGTACTTC. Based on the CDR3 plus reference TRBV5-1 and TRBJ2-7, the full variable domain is KAGVTQTPRYLIKTRGQQVTLSCSPISGHRSVSWYQQTPGQGLQFLFEYFSETQRNKGNFPGRFSGRQFSNSRSEMNVSTLELGDSALYLCASSIGVGAQNYYEQYFGPGTRLTVT.

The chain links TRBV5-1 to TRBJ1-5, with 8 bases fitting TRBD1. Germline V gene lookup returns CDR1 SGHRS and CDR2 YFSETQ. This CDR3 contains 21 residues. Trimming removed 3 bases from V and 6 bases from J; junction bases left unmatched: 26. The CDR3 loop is CASSSPIGASGQGRAAQPQHF. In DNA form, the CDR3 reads TGCGCCAGCAGCTCCCCCATCGGGGCGAGTGGACAGGGACGTGCGGCTCAGCCCCAGCATTTT.

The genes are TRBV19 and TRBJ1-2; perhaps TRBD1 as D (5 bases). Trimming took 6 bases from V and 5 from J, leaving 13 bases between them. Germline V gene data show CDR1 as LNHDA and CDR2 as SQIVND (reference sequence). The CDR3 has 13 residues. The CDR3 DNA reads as TGTGCCAGTAGCCTTGGGACGGGTTATGGCTACACCTTC. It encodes CASSLGTGYGYTF.

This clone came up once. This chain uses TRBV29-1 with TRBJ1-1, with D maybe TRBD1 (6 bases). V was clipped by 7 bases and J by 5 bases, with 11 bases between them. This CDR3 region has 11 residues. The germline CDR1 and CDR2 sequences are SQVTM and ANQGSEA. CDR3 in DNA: TGCAGCGGTCACAGGGCTACTGAAGCTTTCTTT. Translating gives CSGHRATEAFF.

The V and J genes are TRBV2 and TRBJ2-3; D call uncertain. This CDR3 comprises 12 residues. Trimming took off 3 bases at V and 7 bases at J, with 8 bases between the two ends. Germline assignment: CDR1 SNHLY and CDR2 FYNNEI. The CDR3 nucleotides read TGTGCCAGCAGTGAGAGGCAGCATACGCAGTATTTT. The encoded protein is CASSERQHTQYF.

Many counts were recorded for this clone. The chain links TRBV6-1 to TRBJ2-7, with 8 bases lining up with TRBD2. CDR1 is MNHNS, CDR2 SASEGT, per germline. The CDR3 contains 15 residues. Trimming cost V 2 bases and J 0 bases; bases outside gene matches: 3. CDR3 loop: CASSERTSFSYEQYF. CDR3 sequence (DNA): TGTGCCAGCAGTGAAAGGACTAGCTTCTCCTACGAGCAGTACTTC.

The CDR3: CASSLAGLGLAGYTGELFF. As DNA, the CDR3 is TGTGCCAGCAGCTTGGCCGGGTTAGGACTAGCGGGGTACACCGGGGAGCTGTTTTTT. This chain links TRBV7-2 with TRBJ2-2, with 12 bases that match TRBD2. Germline V gene data show CDR1 as SGHTA and CDR2 as FQGNSA. The CDR3 is made up of 19 amino acids. V shed 3 bases and J 3 bases; nucleotides not matched to a gene: 11. Full variable domain (outside the CDR3, taken from reference TRBV7-2 and TRBJ2-2): GAGVSQSPSNKVTEKGKDVELRCDPISGHTALYWYRQSLGQGLEFLIYFQGNSAPDKSGLPSDRFSAERTGGSVSTLTIQRTQQEDSAVYLCASSLAGLGLAGYTGELFFGEGSRLTVL.

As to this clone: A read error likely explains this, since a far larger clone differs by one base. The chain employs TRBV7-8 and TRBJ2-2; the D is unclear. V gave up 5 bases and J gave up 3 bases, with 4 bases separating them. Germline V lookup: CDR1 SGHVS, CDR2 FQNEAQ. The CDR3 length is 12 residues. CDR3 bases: TGTGCCAGCAGCCGGGACACCGGGGAGCTGTTTTTT. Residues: CASSRDTGELFF.

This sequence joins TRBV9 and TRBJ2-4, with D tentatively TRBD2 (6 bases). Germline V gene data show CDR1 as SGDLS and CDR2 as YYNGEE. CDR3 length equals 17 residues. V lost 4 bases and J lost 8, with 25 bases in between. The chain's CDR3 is CASSTWDFTGIGDIQYF. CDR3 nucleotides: TGTGCCAGCAGCACCTGGGACTTCACGGGAATCGGAGACATTCAGTACTTC.

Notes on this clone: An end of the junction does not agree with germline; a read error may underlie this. The CDR3 region is CASSLEGQGLTYTQYF. CDR3 nucleotide sequence: TGTGCCAGCAGCTTAGAAGGACAGGGGCTCACATATACGCAGTATTTT. The gene calls are TRBV11-2 and TRBJ2-3; TRBD1 agrees at 9 bases. Germline assignment: CDR1 SGHAT and CDR2 FQNNGV. CDR3 size: 16 residues.

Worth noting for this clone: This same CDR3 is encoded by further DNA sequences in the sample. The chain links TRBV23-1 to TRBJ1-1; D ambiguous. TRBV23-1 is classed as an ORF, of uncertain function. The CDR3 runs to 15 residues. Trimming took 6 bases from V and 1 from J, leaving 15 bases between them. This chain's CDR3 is CASSPRSRANTEAFF. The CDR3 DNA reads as TGCGCCAGCAGCCCCAGGAGCAGAGCGAACACTGAAGCTTTCTTT.

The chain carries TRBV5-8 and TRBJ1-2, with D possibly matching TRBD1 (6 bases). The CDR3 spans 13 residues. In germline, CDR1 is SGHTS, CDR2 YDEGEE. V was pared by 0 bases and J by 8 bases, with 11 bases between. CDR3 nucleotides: TGTGCCAGCAGCTTGGTACGGGGGCACGGCTACACCTTC. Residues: CASSLVRGHGYTF.

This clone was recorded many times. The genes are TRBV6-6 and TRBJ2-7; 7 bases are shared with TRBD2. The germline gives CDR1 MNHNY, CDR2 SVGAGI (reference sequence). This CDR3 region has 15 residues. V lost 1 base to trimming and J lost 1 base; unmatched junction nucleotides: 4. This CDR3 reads CASSYLSGKSYEQYF. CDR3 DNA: TGTGCCAGCAGTTACTTGAGCGGGAAGTCCTACGAGCAGTACTTC.

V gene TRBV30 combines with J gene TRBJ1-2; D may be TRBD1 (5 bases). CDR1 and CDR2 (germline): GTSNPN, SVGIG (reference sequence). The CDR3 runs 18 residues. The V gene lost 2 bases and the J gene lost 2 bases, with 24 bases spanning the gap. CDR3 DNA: TGTGCCTGGAGTTTTGGGGGTGCCCCGACACGCAAGAACTATGGCTACACCTTC. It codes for CAWSFGGAPTRKNYGYTF.

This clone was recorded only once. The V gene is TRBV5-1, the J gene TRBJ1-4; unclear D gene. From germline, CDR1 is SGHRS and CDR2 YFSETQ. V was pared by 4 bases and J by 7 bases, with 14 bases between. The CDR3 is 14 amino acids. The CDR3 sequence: CASSPNFEAEKLFF. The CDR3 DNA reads TGCGCCAGCAGCCCTAATTTTGAAGCTGAAAAACTGTTTTTT. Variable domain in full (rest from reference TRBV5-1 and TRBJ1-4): KAGVTQTPRYLIKTRGQQVTLSCSPISGHRSVSWYQQTPGQGLQFLFEYFSETQRNKGNFPGRFSGRQFSNSRSEMNVSTLELGDSALYLCASSPNFEAEKLFFGSGTQLSVL.

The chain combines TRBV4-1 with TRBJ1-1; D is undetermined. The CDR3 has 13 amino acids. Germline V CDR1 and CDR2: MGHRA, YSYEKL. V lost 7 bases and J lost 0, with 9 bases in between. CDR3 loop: CASKSIVNTEAFF. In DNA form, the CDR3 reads TGCGCCAGCAAGTCAATTGTGAACACTGAAGCTTTCTTT.

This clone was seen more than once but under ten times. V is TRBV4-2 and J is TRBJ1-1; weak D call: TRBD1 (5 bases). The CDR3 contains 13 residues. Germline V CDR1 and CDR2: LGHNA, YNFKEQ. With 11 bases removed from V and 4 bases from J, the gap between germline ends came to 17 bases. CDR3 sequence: CASTQGGSTEAFF. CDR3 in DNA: TGTGCCTCGACCCAGGGCGGGTCCACTGAAGCTTTCTTT.

The CDR3 sequence is CASSLGRGPSSYNSPLHF. The DNA of the CDR3 is TGCGCCAGCAGCTTGGGCCGGGGGCCTAGCTCCTATAATTCACCCCTCCACTTT. The chain couples TRBV5-1 to TRBJ1-6; perhaps TRBD1 as D (6 bases). Deletions cut 0 bases from V and 0 bases from J, with 13 bases between. This CDR3 is built from 18 residues. Germline CDR1 reads SGHRS; CDR2 reads YFSETQ. The variable domain in full, with the rest retrieved from reference TRBV5-1 and TRBJ1-6, is KAGVTQTPRYLIKTRGQQVTLSCSPISGHRSVSWYQQTPGQGLQFLFEYFSETQRNKGNFPGRFSGRQFSNSRSEMNVSTLELGDSALYLCASSLGRGPSSYNSPLHFGNGTRLTVT.

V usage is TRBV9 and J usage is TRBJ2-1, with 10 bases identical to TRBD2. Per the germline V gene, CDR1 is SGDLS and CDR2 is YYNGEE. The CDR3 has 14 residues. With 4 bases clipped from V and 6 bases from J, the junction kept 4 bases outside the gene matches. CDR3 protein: CASSPWTSGNEQFF. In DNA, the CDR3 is TGTGCCAGCAGCCCTTGGACTAGCGGCAATGAGCAGTTCTTC.

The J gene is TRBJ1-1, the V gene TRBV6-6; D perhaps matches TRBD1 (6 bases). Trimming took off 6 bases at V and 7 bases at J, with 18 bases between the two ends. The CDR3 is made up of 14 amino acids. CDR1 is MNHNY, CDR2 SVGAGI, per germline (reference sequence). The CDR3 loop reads CASRDEGVVGEAFF. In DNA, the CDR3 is TGTGCCAGCAGGGACGAGGGGGTGGTGGGTGAAGCTTTCTTT.